The 6 T cell receptor beta chains below come from one sample, sequenced in a study of T cell responses to AZD1222 COVID-19 vaccine. TCRdb's table, derived via immunoSEQ multiplex PCR, lists solely in-frame clones and lacks some. Among around 140,000 clones listed, 86% were seen once. The sample consisted of peripheral blood, taken 28 days after the second AZD1222 dose. The receptors were gathered from an adult who received the AZD1222 COVID-19 vaccine.

The rearrangement uses TRBV12-3 or TRBV12-4 and TRBJ2-5; D ambiguous. The CDR3 runs to 13 residues. Trimming pared 6 bases from V and 5 bases from J, leaving 13 bases between. The CDR3 reads CASSPMGWETQYF. The CDR3 coding sequence is TGTGCCAGCAGCCCAATGGGGTGGGAGACCCAGTACTTC.

This clone was picked up one time. V usage is TRBV6-1 and J usage is TRBJ2-7, with D possibly being TRBD2 (5 bases). Looked up from germline, CDR1 is MNHNS and CDR2 is SASEGT. The CDR3 consists of 15 residues. V gave up 2 bases and J gave up 3 bases, with 14 bases separating them. The CDR3 sequence: CASSEWAGLDYEQYF. DNA of the CDR3: TGTGCCAGCAGTGAATGGGCAGGACTGGACTACGAGCAGTACTTC.

The V and J genes are TRBV2 and TRBJ1-2, with TRBD1 matching 7 bases. J was trimmed by 9 bases and V by 11 bases; bases with no gene match: 9. CDR1 is SNHLY and CDR2 is FYNNEI in the germline V gene. The CDR3 sequence is 11 residues long. The CDR3 DNA sequence: TGTGCCCCAGCAATCAGGGGGAGCTACACCTTC. Its protein is CAPAIRGSYTF.

The CDR3 nucleotides read TGTGCCAGCAGCTTAGCGGGAGGGGCCTACGAGCAGTACTTC. Translation: CASSLAGGAYEQYF. The chain couples TRBV7-2 to TRBJ2-7, with 7 bases that match TRBD2. Looked up from germline, CDR1 is SGHTA and CDR2 is FQGNSA. With V trimmed by 0 bases and J by 2 bases, 1 base remained unmatched. The CDR3 runs to 14 residues.

The chain combines TRBV25-1 with TRBJ1-2, with D hard to call. The CDR3 has 14 amino acids. Trimming took 4 bases from V and 8 from J, leaving 17 bases between them. Germline assignment: CDR1 MGHDK and CDR2 SYGVNS. CDR3 region: CASSAPSPPEGYTF. The CDR3 nucleotides read TGTGCCAGCAGTGCGCCCTCCCCGCCGGAGGGCTACACCTTC.

V gene TRBV5-1 combines with J gene TRBJ2-7; TRBD2 is a possible D gene (6 bases). With 3 bases removed from V and 0 bases from J, the gap between germline ends came to 22 bases. Germline V gene data show CDR1 as SGHRS and CDR2 as YFSETQ. The CDR3 is made up of 18 amino acids. CDR3 in amino acids: CASSSGGGRIGASYEQYF. CDR3 nucleotides: TGCGCCAGCAGCTCTGGGGGAGGCCGGATCGGGGCCTCCTACGAGCAGTACTTC.